The rows below give T cell receptor beta chains drawn from one sample of a study of T cells in Graves' hyperthyroidism and ophthalmopathy. Each CDR3 protein is one row after TCRdb ran MiXCR on the multiplex PCR reads. In the table there are about 420,000 distinct CDR3 sequences, less than 20% of which are singletons. The source material was blood. The receptors here all came from a woman younger than 30 with Graves' hyperthyroidism. CDR3s include the opening cysteine and the closing phenylalanine or tryptophan. Each record gives: D gene, clone size, J gene, V gene, CDR3 DNA, CDR3 protein. A D gene is named only where the DNA matches it firmly. Some rows have no size entry. The others give once, few or many, or a class for an expanded clone.

- many TRBJ2-5 TRBV20-1 TGCAGTGCTCCAGCCCGCCAAGAGACCCAGTACTTC CSAPARQETQYF
- many TRBJ1-2 TRBV27 TGTGCCAGCAGTTTAAAGGGGGGGTACTATGGCTACACCTTC CASSLKGGYYGYTF
- many TRBJ2-7 TRBV3-1 TGTGCCAGCAGCCTCAGGGGACACGAGCAGTACTTC CASSLRGHEQYF
- - TRBJ2-5 TRBV20-1 TGCAGTGTGACCCGGGCAAAGACAAGTGAGACCCAGTACTTC CSVTRAKTSETQYF
TRBD1 - TRBJ1-1 TRBV18 TGTGCCAGCTCACCAAGGTCTCAGGGGGGGCAAATGAACACTGAAGCTTTCTTT CASSPRSQGGQMNTEAFF
- many TRBJ1-6 TRBV3-1 TGTGCCAGCAGCCAAGGTCAAGGACGAACCTATAATTCACCCCTCCACTTT CASSQGQGRTYNSPLHF
TRBD1 many TRBJ2-7 TRBV6-6 TGTGCCAGCAGTTACTCGAGGGCGGGACAGGGGGCCCGCGGGGAGCAGTACTTC CASSYSRAGQGARGEQYF
TRBD1 many TRBJ2-7 TRBV18 TGTGCCAGCTCACCACGCGCAGGGGGCGAGCAGTACTTC CASSPRAGGEQYF
TRBD2 many TRBJ2-1 TRBV7-9 TGTGCCAGCAGCGATCCTACTAGCGGCTCCTACAATGAGCAGTTCTTC CASSDPTSGSYNEQFF
TRBD2 - TRBJ2-7 TRBV7-9 TGTGCCAGCAGCTCAACTTCTAGCGGGAGGGCCTACGAGCAGTACTTC CASSSTSSGRAYEQYF
- - TRBJ1-5 TRBV4-1 TGCGCCAGCAGCCAGTGCGGGCGTCAGCCCCAGCATTTT CASSQCGRQPQHF
- many TRBJ2-7 TRBV12-3/TRBV12-4 TGTGCCAGCAGTCAGACTCTGGGGCTCTACGAGCAGTACTTC CASSQTLGLYEQYF
- - TRBJ1-4 TRBV7-8 TGTGCCAGCAGCTTAGAAAAACAGCTTAATGAAAAACTGTTTTTT CASSLEKQLNEKLFF
- many TRBJ2-7 TRBV4-1 TGCGCCAGCAGCCAAGGGTACAGGTATGACTACGAGCAGTACTTC CASSQGYRYDYEQYF